This TCR beta chain was identified in a study of blood T cell repertoires in COVID-19. Background on the study: The analysed material was cDNA or gDNA that came from T cells, B-cell-depleted T cells, or PBMCs.

Looked up from germline, CDR1 is SGHTA and CDR2 is FQGNSA. CDR3 length equals 15 residues. V lost 2 bases and J 3 bases, leaving 14 bases between the germline ends. The table came from immunoSEQ multiplex PCR; TCRdb's copy has only in-frame clones and leaves some out. The repertoire includes approximately 470,000 clones, roughly nine tenths of them detected once, and under 0.85% sits in the top ten. Either two negative PCRs, clearance, or symptom resolution qualified Cohort 3 donors as recovered. This chain joins TRBV7-2 and TRBJ2-7, with D maybe TRBD2 (7 bases). The clonotype comes from a woman aged 18-30 years who had recovered from COVID-19. Specimen: PBMCs or T cells enriched from blood (not recorded which). The CDR3 nucleotides read TGTGCCAGCAGCTTAAAGGGGGGGCGTTACTACGAGCAGTACTTC. It translates to CASSLKGGRYYEQYF.